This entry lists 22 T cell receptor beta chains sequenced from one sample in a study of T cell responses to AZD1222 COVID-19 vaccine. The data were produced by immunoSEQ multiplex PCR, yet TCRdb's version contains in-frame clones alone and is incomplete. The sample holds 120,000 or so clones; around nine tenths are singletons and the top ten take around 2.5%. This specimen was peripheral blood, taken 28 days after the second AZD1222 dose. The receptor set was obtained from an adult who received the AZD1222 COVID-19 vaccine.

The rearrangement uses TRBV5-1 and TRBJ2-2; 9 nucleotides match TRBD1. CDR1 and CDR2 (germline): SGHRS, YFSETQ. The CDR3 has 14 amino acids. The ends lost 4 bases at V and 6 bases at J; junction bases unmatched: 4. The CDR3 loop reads CASSAGTGPGELFF. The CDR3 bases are TGCGCCAGCAGCGCGGGGACAGGGCCCGGGGAGCTGTTTTTT.

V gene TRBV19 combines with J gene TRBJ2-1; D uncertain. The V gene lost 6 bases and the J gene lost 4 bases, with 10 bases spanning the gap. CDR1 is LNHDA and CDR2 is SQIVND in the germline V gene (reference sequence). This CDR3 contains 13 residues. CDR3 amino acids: CASSSTRYNEQFF. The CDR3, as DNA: TGTGCCAGTAGCTCCACTCGATACAATGAGCAGTTCTTC.

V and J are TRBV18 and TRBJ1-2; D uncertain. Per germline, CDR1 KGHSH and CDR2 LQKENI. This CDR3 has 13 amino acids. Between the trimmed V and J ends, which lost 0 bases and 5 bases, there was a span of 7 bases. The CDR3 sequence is CASSPPHKYGYTF. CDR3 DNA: TGTGCCAGCTCACCACCGCACAAGTATGGCTACACCTTC.

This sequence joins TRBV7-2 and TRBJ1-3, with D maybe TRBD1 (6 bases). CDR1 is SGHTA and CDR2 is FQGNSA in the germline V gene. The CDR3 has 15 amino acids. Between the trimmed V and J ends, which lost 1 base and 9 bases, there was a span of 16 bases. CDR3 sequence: CASSLGPTGRGTIYF. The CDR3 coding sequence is TGTGCCAGCAGCTTAGGCCCGACAGGTCGGGGCACCATATATTTT. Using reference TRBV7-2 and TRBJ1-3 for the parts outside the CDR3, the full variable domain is GAGVSQSPSNKVTEKGKDVELRCDPISGHTALYWYRQSLGQGLEFLIYFQGNSAPDKSGLPSDRFSAERTGGSVSTLTIQRTQQEDSAVYLCASSLGPTGRGTIYFGEGSWLTVV.

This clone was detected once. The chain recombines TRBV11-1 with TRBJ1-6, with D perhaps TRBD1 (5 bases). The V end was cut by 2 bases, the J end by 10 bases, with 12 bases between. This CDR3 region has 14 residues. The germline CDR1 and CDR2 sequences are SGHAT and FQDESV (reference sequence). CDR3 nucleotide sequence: TGTGCCAGCAGCTTACTCCCAGGGCACTCACCCCTCCACTTT. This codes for CASSLLPGHSPLHF.

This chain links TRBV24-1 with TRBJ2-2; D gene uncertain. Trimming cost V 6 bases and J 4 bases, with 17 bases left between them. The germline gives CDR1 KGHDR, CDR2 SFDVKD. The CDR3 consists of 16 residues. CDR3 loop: CATSRTTASSTGELFF. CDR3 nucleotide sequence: TGTGCCACCAGTCGAACGACGGCCTCTAGCACCGGGGAGCTGTTTTTT.

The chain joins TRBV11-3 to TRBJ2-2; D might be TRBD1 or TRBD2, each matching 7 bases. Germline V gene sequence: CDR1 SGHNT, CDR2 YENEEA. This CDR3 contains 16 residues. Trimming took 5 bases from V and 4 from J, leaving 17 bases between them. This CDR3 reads CASSPGRGRGTGELFF. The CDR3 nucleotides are TGTGCCAGCAGCCCGGGGAGGGGGCGCGGCACCGGGGAGCTGTTTTTT.

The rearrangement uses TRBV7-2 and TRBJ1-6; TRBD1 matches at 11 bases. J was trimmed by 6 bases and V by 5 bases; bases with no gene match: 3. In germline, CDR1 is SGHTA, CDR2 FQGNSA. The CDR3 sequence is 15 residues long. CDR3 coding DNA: TGTGCCAGCAGCCGGGACAGGGGGAGTAATTCACCCCTCCACTTT. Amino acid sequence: CASSRDRGSNSPLHF.

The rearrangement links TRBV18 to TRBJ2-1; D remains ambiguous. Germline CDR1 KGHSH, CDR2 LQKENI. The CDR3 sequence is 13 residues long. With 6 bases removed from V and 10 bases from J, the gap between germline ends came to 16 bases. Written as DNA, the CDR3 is TGTGCCAGCTCTCTCAGACCCGATATAGAGCAGTTCTTC. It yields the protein CASSLRPDIEQFF.

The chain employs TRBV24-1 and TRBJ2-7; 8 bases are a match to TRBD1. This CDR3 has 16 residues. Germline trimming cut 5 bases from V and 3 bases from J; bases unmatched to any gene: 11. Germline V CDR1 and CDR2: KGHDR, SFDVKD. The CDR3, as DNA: TGTGCCACCAGTGCCCCGGACAGGGATTTCTTCTACGAGCAGTACTTC. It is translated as CATSAPDRDFFYEQYF.

In DNA, the CDR3 is TGCAGTGCTAGATTTAACTATGGCTACACCTTC. Translating it yields CSARFNYGYTF. The chain couples TRBV20-1 to TRBJ1-2; D ambiguous. The V gene lost 2 bases and the J gene lost 1 base, with 2 bases spanning the gap. CDR1 is DFQATT and CDR2 is SNEGSKA in the germline V gene (reference sequence). There are 11 residues in the CDR3.

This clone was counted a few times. The CDR3 is CASSYFDSPANYGYTF. The DNA for the CDR3 is TGTGCCAGCAGTTATTTCGACAGTCCCGCTAACTATGGCTACACCTTC. The chain recombines TRBV6-6 with TRBJ1-2, with D perhaps matching TRBD1 (5 bases). V was trimmed by 3 bases and J by 0 bases, leaving 14 bases between them. Germline loops: CDR1 MNHNY, CDR2 SVGAGI (reference sequence). The CDR3 has 16 amino acids.

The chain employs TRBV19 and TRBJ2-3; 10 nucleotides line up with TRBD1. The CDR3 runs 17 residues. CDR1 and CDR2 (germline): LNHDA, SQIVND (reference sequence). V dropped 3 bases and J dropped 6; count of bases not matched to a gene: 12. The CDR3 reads CASSMAARTGGGDTQYF. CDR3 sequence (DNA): TGTGCCAGTAGTATGGCGGCAAGGACAGGGGGAGGGGATACGCAGTATTTT.

CDR3 bases: TGTGCCAGCAGCTTAGTCGGAACCTCCACAGATACGCAGTATTTT. It encodes CASSLVGTSTDTQYF. The V call is TRBV7-6, the J call TRBJ2-3; the D is unclear. Germline assignment: CDR1 SGHVS and CDR2 FNYEAQ. The CDR3 covers 15 residues. The germline V and J ends were trimmed by 1 base and 2 bases, with 10 bases remaining between them.

This chain's CDR3 is CASTPQGVAGWNEQFF. DNA for the CDR3: TGTGCCAGCACCCCCCAGGGGGTAGCGGGGTGGAATGAGCAGTTCTTC. The chain is built from TRBV9 and TRBJ2-1; D is perhaps TRBD2 (8 bases). The V gene lost 6 bases and the J gene lost 7 bases, with 23 bases spanning the gap. This CDR3 contains 16 residues. Looked up from germline, CDR1 is SGDLS and CDR2 is YYNGEE.

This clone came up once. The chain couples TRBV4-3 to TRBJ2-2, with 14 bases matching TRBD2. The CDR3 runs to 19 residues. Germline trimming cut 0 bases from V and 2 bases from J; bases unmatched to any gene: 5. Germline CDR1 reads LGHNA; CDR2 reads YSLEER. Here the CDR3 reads CASSQDLGLAGGNTGELFF. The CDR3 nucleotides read TGCGCCAGCAGCCAAGACCTTGGACTAGCGGGAGGTAACACCGGGGAGCTGTTTTTT.

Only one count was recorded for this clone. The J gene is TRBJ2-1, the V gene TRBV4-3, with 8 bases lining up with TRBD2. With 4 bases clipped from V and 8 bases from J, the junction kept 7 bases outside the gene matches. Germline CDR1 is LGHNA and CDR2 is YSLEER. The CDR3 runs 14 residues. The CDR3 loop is CASSLLGRGDEQFF. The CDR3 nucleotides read TGCGCCAGCAGCCTCTTGGGGCGGGGGGATGAGCAGTTCTTC.

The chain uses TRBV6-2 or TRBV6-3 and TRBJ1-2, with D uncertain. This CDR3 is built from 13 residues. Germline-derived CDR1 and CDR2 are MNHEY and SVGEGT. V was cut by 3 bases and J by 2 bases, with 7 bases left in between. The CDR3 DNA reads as TGTGCCAGCAGTTATAACCTCAACTATGGCTACACCTTC. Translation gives CASSYNLNYGYTF.

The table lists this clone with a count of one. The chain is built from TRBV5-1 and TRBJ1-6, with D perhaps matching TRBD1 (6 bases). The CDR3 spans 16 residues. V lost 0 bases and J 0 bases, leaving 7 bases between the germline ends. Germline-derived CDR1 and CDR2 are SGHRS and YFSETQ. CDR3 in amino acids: CASSLGQVSYNSPLHF. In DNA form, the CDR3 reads TGCGCCAGCAGCTTGGGACAGGTCTCCTATAATTCACCCCTCCACTTT.

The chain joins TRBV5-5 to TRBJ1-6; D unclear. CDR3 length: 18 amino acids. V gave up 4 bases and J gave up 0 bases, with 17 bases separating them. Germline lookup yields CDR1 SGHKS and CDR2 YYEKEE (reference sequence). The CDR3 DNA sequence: TGTGCCAGCAGCCAGGTACTTAAACAGAGCTCCTATAATTCACCCCTCCACTTT. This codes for CASSQVLKQSSYNSPLHF.

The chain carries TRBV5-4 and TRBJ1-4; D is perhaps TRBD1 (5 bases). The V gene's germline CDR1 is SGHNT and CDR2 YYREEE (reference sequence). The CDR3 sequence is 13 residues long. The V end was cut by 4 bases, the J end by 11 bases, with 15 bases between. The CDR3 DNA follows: TGTGCCAGCAGCCGACAGACGAATGGGAAACTGTTTTTT. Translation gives CASSRQTNGKLFF.

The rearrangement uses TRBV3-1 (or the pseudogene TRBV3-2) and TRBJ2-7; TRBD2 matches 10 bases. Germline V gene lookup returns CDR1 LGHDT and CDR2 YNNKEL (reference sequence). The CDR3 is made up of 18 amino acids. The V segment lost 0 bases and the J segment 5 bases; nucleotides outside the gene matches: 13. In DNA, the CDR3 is TGTGCCAGCAGCCAAGATCGAATAGCGGGGGGCCCCCTGGACGAGCAGTACTTC. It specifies CASSQDRIAGGPLDEQYF.